This T cell receptor beta chain was identified in a study of T cell responses to AZD1222 COVID-19 vaccine. CDR3 length: 14 residues. V was clipped by 5 bases and J by 0 bases; unmatched bases: 1. Germline lookup yields CDR1 MDHEN and CDR2 SYDVKM. The repertoire was sequenced with immunoSEQ multiplex PCR; TCRdb's copy has only in-frame clones and lacks some. The repertoire consists of approximately 100,000 clones, with around nine tenths occurring once and the leading ten covering about 3%. This specimen was peripheral blood, taken on day 0 of AZD1222 vaccination. The genes are TRBV28 and TRBJ2-5, with TRBD1 matching over 9 bases. This receptor was taken from an adult in good health. The CDR3 region is CASSRDRDQETQYF. The CDR3 coding sequence is TGTGCCAGCAGTCGGGACAGGGACCAAGAGACCCAGTACTTC.